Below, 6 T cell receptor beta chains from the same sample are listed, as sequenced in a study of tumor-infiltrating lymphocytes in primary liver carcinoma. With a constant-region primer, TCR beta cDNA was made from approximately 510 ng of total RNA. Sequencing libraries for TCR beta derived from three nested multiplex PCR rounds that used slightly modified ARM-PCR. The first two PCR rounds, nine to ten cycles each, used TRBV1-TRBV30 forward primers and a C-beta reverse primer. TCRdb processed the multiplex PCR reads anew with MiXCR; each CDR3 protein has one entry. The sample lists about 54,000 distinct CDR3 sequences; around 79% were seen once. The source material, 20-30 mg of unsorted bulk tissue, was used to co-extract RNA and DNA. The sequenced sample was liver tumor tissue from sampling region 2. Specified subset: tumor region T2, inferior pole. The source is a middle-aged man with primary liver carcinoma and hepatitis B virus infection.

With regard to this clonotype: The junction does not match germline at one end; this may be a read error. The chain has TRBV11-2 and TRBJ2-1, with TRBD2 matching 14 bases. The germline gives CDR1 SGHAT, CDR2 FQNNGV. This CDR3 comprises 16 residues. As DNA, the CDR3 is TGTGCCAGCAGCTGCTCTTCGACTAGCGGGAGGGGTGGCGGGTTCTTT. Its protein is CASSCSSTSGRGGGFF.

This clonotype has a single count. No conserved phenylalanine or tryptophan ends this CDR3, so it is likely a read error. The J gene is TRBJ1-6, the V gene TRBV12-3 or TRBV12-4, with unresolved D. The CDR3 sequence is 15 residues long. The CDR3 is CTSSSTRGRNSPLHC. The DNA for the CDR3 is TGTACCAGCAGTTCCACGAGAGGGCGTAATTCACCCCTCCACTGT.

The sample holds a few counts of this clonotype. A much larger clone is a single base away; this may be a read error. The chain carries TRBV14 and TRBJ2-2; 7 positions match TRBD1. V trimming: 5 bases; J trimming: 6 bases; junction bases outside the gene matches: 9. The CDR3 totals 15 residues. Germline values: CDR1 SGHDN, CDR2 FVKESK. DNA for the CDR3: TGTGCCAGCAGCGCCACAGGGGCTTCGGCCGGGGAGCTGTTTTTT. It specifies CASSATGASAGELFF.

For the CDR3, the DNA is TGCAGCGTTGAAAGAACTAGTGGGGGGAGTGAGCAGTTCTTC. Residues: CSVERTSGGSEQFF. This sequence joins TRBV29-1 and TRBJ2-1; tentatively, D is TRBD2 (6 bases). V was shortened by 2 bases and J by 9 bases, with 17 bases between the two germline ends. Germline V gives CDR1 SQVTM, CDR2 ANQGSEA. The CDR3 is 14 residues long.

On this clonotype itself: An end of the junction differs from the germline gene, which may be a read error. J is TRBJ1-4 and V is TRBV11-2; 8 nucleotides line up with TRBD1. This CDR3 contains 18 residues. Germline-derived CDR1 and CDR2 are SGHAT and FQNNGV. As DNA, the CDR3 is TGTGCCGGCAGCGCCGACCCCCGGGACAGGCGATCTATTGAAAAACTGTTTTTT. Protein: CAGSADPRDRRSIEKLFF.

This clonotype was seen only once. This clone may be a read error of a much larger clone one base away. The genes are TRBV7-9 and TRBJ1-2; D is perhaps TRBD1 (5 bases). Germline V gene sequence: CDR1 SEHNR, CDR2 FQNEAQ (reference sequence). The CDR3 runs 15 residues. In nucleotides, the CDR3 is TGTACCAGCAGCTCATTCGACAGTATTAACTATGGCTACACCTTC. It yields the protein CTSSSFDSINYGYTF.